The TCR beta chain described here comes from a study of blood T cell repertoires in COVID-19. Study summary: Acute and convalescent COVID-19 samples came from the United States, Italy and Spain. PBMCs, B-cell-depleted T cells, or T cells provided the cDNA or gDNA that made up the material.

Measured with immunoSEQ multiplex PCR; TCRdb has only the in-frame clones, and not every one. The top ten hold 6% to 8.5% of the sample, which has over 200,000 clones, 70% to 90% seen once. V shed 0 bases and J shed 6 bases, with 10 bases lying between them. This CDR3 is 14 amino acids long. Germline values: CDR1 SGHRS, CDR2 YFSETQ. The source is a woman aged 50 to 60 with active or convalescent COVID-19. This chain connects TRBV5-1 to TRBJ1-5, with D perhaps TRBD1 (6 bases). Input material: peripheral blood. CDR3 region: CASSLVSGVQPQHF. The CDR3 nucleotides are TGCGCCAGCAGCTTGGTGTCAGGGGTTCAGCCCCAGCATTTT.